Listed below are T cell receptor beta chains from one sample, sequenced in a study of cytomegalovirus exposure and HLA in healthy donors. Clones were read by immunoSEQ multiplex PCR, and TCRdb kept only the in-frame ones, dropping some. In the table there are fewer than 250,000 clones, approximately 80% of which are singletons. Sequences were obtained from PBMCs. These TCRs come from a woman aged 45-65 years in good health and CMV-seropositive. Both conserved end residues are part of each CDR3. The D gene is left open where the match is weak. Rows give clone size only sometimes, using once, few, many, or a class for an expanded clone.

abundance	v_gene	d_gene	j_gene	CDR3nt	CDR3aa
.	TRBV6-5	TRBD1	TRBJ1-6	TGTGCCAGCAGTTACGGCGACAGGGCGGGATCACCCCTCCACTTT	CASSYGDRAGSPLHF
.	TRBV27	.	TRBJ1-5	TGTGCCAGCAGTTTCAGAGGTCCAAATCAGCCCCAGCATTTT	CASSFRGPNQPQHF
.	TRBV9	TRBD1	TRBJ1-2	TGTGCCAGCAGCGTAGCCAGGGGGTATGGCTACACCTTC	CASSVARGYGYTF
.	TRBV19	TRBD1	TRBJ1-4	TGTGCCAGCCAGGACAGGGTTGGAGAAAAACTGTTTTTT	CASQDRVGEKLFF
few	TRBV6-4	.	TRBJ1-1	TGTGCCAGCAGTGTCCAGGAGGGCACTGAAGCTTTCTTT	CASSVQEGTEAFF
.	TRBV30	.	TRBJ1-4	TGTGCCTGGAGCGGCGGAGGGGTCGAAAAACTGTTTTTT	CAWSGGGVEKLFF
once	TRBV27	.	TRBJ2-7	TGTGCCAGCAGTTTGACAGTGGGCTACGAGCAGTACTTC	CASSLTVGYEQYF
.	TRBV30	.	TRBJ2-1	TGTGCCTGGAGTGTAGTCCGTAGCACCTACAATGAGCAGTTCTTC	CAWSVVRSTYNEQFF
.	TRBV19	TRBD1	TRBJ1-4	TGTGCCAGTAGAAGCACCGGGACAGGCAGGCGCGGTGAAAAACTGTTTTTT	CASRSTGTGRRGEKLFF
.	TRBV15	.	TRBJ2-3	TGTGCCACCAGCAGAGATACGGGAGAAAGCACAGATACGCAGTATTTT	CATSRDTGESTDTQYF
.	TRBV10-1	.	TRBJ1-1	TGCGCCAGCAGTGAGTCCGGGGGGCTCACTGAAGCTTTCTTT	CASSESGGLTEAFF
.	TRBV7-9	.	TRBJ2-3	TGTGCCAGCAGCTTAGATGAGGGAACGCAGTATTTT	CASSLDEGTQYF
.	TRBV7-2	TRBD1	TRBJ2-5	TGTGCCAGCAGTCAGGGGGCGGGAATGGAGACCCAGTACTTC	CASSQGAGMETQYF
.	TRBV4-2	TRBD1	TRBJ1-5	TGTGCCAGCAGCCAAACCGGGACAGGGGGCAGTGGCAATCAGCCCCAGCATTTT	CASSQTGTGGSGNQPQHF
.	TRBV5-1	TRBD1	TRBJ2-7	TGCGCCAGCAGCGCTCCTGGGAATGTGACAGGGAGCAAATCCGAAAGCTACGAGCAGTACTTC	CASSAPGNVTGSKSESYEQYF
.	TRBV12-5	.	TRBJ1-1	TGTGCTAGTGGGTCAAACCGCAGTCCACGGGTTACTGAAGCTTTCTTT	CASGSNRSPRVTEAFF
.	TRBV5-1	TRBD2	TRBJ2-7	TGCGCCAGCCGAACCGGGGGGGACGAGCAGTACTTC	CASRTGGDEQYF
.	TRBV5-8	TRBD1	TRBJ2-7	TGTGCCAGCAGCTTCGAGGGACAGGGGAAATATGAACAGTACTTC	CASSFEGQGKYEQYF
.	TRBV4-2	.	TRBJ2-7	TGTGCCAGCAGCCAACCCCCCGGGTTAGCGGAAGCCTACGAGCAGTACTTC	CASSQPPGLAEAYEQYF
.	TRBV5-1	.	TRBJ1-1	TGCGCCAGCAGACCCGGCCAACAGGGAAGAACTGAAGCTTTCTTT	CASRPGQQGRTEAFF
once	TRBV7-2	.	TRBJ2-3	TGTGCCAGCAGCCCCATAGCGGCAGATACGCAGTATTTT	CASSPIAADTQYF
.	TRBV6-6	.	TRBJ1-1	TGTGCCAGCGGTTTGTGGGGCGGTGAAGCTTTCTTT	CASGLWGGEAFF
many	TRBV7-2	.	TRBJ2-3	TGTGCCAGCGGAGGGGTTATCGACACAGATACGCAGTATTTT	CASGGVIDTDTQYF
.	TRBV10-1	TRBD1	TRBJ2-3	TGCGCCAGCAGCCCACCGGTTGGCAGGGGGTTTCCAGATACGCAGTATTTT	CASSPPVGRGFPDTQYF
.	TRBV4-1	TRBD1	TRBJ2-7	TGCGCCAGCAGCCGCCAGGACAGGACCTACGAGCAGTACTTC	CASSRQDRTYEQYF
.	TRBV5-6	.	TRBJ2-5	TGTGCCAGCAGCCCGGACAGAGGTGGAGAGACCCAGTACTTC	CASSPDRGGETQYF
.	TRBV7-2	.	TRBJ2-5	TGTGCCAGCAGTCCAACAGGGTTTTGGCAAGAGACCCAGTACTTC	CASSPTGFWQETQYF
.	TRBV6-1	.	TRBJ2-7	TGTGCCAGCCAACCGCAGGGAGGCGGAGGCGACGAGCAGTACTTC	CASQPQGGGGDEQYF
.	TRBV19	.	TRBJ2-6	TGTGCCAGTAGTAGCCGCAGCTCTGGGGCCAACGTCCTGACTTTC	CASSSRSSGANVLTF
.	TRBV9	.	TRBJ2-7	TGTGCCAGCAGCGTAGCGGGGGAAGTATACGAGCAGTACTTC	CASSVAGEVYEQYF
.	TRBV9	.	TRBJ1-3	TGTGCCAGCAGCGTCAGGTCCTCTGGAAACACCATATATTTT	CASSVRSSGNTIYF
.	TRBV28	.	TRBJ1-1	TGTGCCAGCAGTCCTCCGACAGGGAACACTGAAGCTTTCTTT	CASSPPTGNTEAFF
.	TRBV5-1	.	TRBJ2-3	TGCGCCAGCAGGGGGGGGCTAAGCACAGATACGCAGTATTTT	CASRGGLSTDTQYF
.	TRBV7-2	.	TRBJ2-1	TGTGCCAGCAGCGACCGGGGGATCAATGAGCAGTTCTTC	CASSDRGINEQFF
.	TRBV30	.	TRBJ1-4	TGTGCCTGGAGTGTAACCGGTGAAAAACTGTTTTTT	CAWSVTGEKLFF
once	TRBV7-2	TRBD2	TRBJ2-7	TGTGCCAGCAGGGACGGAGGACTAGCGGGGGGTACCTACGAGCAGTACTTC	CASRDGGLAGGTYEQYF
.	TRBV7-2	.	TRBJ2-6	TGTGCCAGCAGCATAGACAGCTCTGGGGCCAACGTCCTGACTTTC	CASSIDSSGANVLTF